These 18 T cell receptor beta chains share one sample of origin, sequenced in a study of T-cell reconstitution after alpha-beta-depleted transplantation in children (dated by TCRdb to 2016 to 2017). The treatment or condition label, as the study defines it: allogeneic hematopoietic cell transplantation with graft depleted of TCRalphabeta T cells and CD19 B cells. The library was prepared using PCR. Sequencing relied on an Illumina HiSeq 2500. TCR library preparation used molecular barcoding, with unique molecular identifiers applied to normalize quantification of the TCRbeta repertoire. TCRdb took the public reads, trimmed them with fastp at Q25, ran MiXCR for clone calling and kept in-frame beta chains. Here each entry gathers all rows of one CDR3 protein and keeps the most common genes and DNA. The sample data list roughly 200,000 distinct CDR3 sequences, and 6.6% of these were observed just once. The ten largest account for 5% to 6.5% of the sample.

Source: PBMCs, taken before TCRalphabeta/CD19-depleted stem cell transplant. Receptor source: a boy between 2 and 15 years old with acute lymphoblastic leukemia, due to receive a stem cell transplant.

This clonotype came up many times. The V call is TRBV5-1, the J call TRBJ1-5; possible D gene TRBD1, 6 bases. CDR3 length equals 18 residues. V lost 4 bases to trimming and J lost 4 bases, with 24 bases between them. CDR1 is SGHRS and CDR2 is YFSETQ in the germline V gene. CDR3 loop: CASSPGAPGGDLNQPQHF. In DNA form, the CDR3 reads TGCGCCAGCAGCCCGGGGGCTCCGGGGGGCGATTTGAATCAGCCCCAGCATTTT.

This clonotype was observed at least ten times. This sequence joins TRBV28 and TRBJ2-7; the D gene could be TRBD1 or TRBD2 (6 bases each). Between the trimmed V and J ends, which lost 4 bases and 8 bases, there was a span of 18 bases. Germline CDR1 is MDHEN and CDR2 is SYDVKM. The CDR3 spans 14 residues. Here the CDR3 reads CASSWGAARSQQYF. DNA of the CDR3: TGTGCCAGCAGTTGGGGGGCGGCAAGATCGCAGCAGTACTTC.

This clonotype was observed at least ten times. The genes are TRBV5-1 and TRBJ2-2; perhaps TRBD1 as D (5 bases). V gave up 4 bases and J gave up 2 bases, with 9 bases separating them. From germline, CDR1 is SGHRS and CDR2 YFSETQ. The CDR3 has 14 residues. The CDR3 here is CASSTDSNTGELFF. Written as DNA, the CDR3 is TGCGCCAGCAGCACAGACAGTAACACCGGGGAGCTGTTTTTT.

This clonotype was counted at least ten times. The CDR3 reads CASSAGTGYNEQFF. CDR3 DNA sequence: TGTGCCAGCAGCGCCGGGACAGGGTACAATGAGCAGTTCTTC. The J gene is TRBJ2-1, the V gene TRBV9, with 9 bases matching TRBD1. The CDR3 runs to 14 residues. The germline V gene encodes CDR1 SGDLS and CDR2 YYNGEE. J gave up 4 bases and V 3 bases, and 2 bases lay outside the gene matches.

V and J are TRBV4-3 and TRBJ2-2, with D perhaps assigned TRBD1 or TRBD2 (5 bases each). This CDR3 is built from 16 residues. Germline V CDR1 and CDR2: LGHNA, YSLEER. Between the trimmed V and J ends, which lost 2 bases and 3 bases, there was a span of 13 bases. CDR3 DNA sequence: TGCGCCAGCAGCCAAAGTGGGGGAGCGGACACCGGGGAGCTGTTTTTT. Its translation: CASSQSGGADTGELFF.

The chain has TRBV5-1 and TRBJ1-5; 10 nucleotides line up with TRBD1. The V gene end was trimmed by 10 bases and the J gene end by 9 bases; junction bases not matched to a gene: 19. The CDR3 extends over 16 amino acids. Germline CDR1 is SGHRS and CDR2 is YFSETQ. The chain's CDR3 is CACRDRGRSQQSPQHF. The DNA of the CDR3 is TGCGCCTGCCGGGACAGGGGCCGCTCTCAGCAATCGCCCCAGCATTTT.

This clonotype came up many times. The chain links TRBV28 to TRBJ2-7, with a weak D call TRBD1 (5 bases). The V and J ends lost 5 bases and 2 bases respectively, with 13 bases between them. The germline V gene encodes CDR1 MDHEN and CDR2 SYDVKM. The CDR3 length is 14 residues. CDR3 loop: CASSTYDRTYEQYF. The CDR3 DNA reads TGTGCCAGCAGTACCTATGACAGAACCTACGAGCAGTACTTC.

This clonotype was seen a few times. The rearrangement links TRBV2 to TRBJ2-5; D is unclear. V dropped 7 bases and J dropped 3 bases, with 6 bases sitting between them. The CDR3 runs to 11 residues. Germline CDR1 reads SNHLY; CDR2 reads FYNNEI. The CDR3 nucleotides read TGTGCCAGCACACTCAAAGAGACCCAGTACTTC. Translating it yields CASTLKETQYF.

This clonotype has more than one count but fewer than ten. Here the CDR3 reads CASSPQQGASTDTQYF. In DNA, the CDR3 is TGTGCCAGCAGCCCCCAGCAGGGGGCGAGCACAGATACGCAGTATTTT. The chain couples TRBV9 to TRBJ2-3; 8 bases align to TRBD1. With V trimmed by 4 bases and J by 0 bases, 7 bases remained unmatched. CDR3 length: 16 amino acids. Germline V gene data show CDR1 as SGDLS and CDR2 as YYNGEE.

There are a few counts of this clonotype. The CDR3 reads CASSLEARNTGELFF. CDR3 coding DNA: TGTGCCAGCAGCTTAGAAGCGAGGAACACCGGGGAGCTGTTTTTT. The gene calls are TRBV7-6 and TRBJ2-2; D is unclear. Trimming shortened V by 1 base and J by 1 base, and 7 bases separated the two germline ends. The V gene's germline CDR1 is SGHVS and CDR2 FNYEAQ. CDR3 size: 15 residues.

There are many counts of this clonotype. The chain couples TRBV20-1 to TRBJ2-1; D remains ambiguous. V lost 0 bases and J 8 bases, leaving 11 bases between the germline ends. Germline CDR1 and CDR2: DFQATT and SNEGSKA (reference sequence). CDR3 length: 13 residues. The CDR3 DNA sequence: TGCAGTGCTAGAGATCCATTAGCTTATGAGCAGTTCTTC. Translated: CSARDPLAYEQFF.

Many counts were recorded for this clonotype. The rearrangement links TRBV21-1 to TRBJ2-7; the DNA was not compared with TRBD1, the D call given in the table. TRBV21-1 is a pseudogene segment. The CDR3 is made up of 16 amino acids. The CDR3 nucleotides are TGTGCCAGCAGCAACGGGACAGGGGGCCGCGCCTACGAGCAGTACTTC. Its protein is CASSNGTGGRAYEQYF.

This clonotype was found many times. The chain uses TRBV12-3 or TRBV12-4 and TRBJ2-3; no clear D. With 5 bases removed from V and 2 bases from J, the gap between germline ends came to 11 bases. The CDR3 is 14 amino acids. Written as DNA, the CDR3 is TGTGCCAGCAGTGCCCTGAGTGTCACAGATACGCAGTATTTT. It is translated as CASSALSVTDTQYF.

The rearrangement joins TRBV7-8 to TRBJ2-5, with D tentatively TRBD2 (6 bases). CDR3 size: 14 residues. V gave up 1 base and J gave up 4 bases, with 10 bases separating them. Germline V gene data show CDR1 as SGHVS and CDR2 as FQNEAQ. The CDR3 DNA follows: TGTGCCAGCAGCTTAGTCCGGAGGGTAGAGACCCAGTACTTC. Its translation: CASSLVRRVETQYF. The whole variable domain, filled in from reference TRBV7-8 and TRBJ2-5, reads GAGVSQSPRYKVAKRGQDVALRCDPISGHVSLFWYQQALGQGPEFLTYFQNEAQLDKSGLPSDRFFAERPEGSVSTLKIQRTQQEDSAVYLCASSLVRRVETQYFGPGTRLLVL.

A word on this clonotype: A read error may be the cause here, since a much bigger clone is one base away. The V gene is TRBV10-2, the J gene TRBJ2-7; tentatively, D is TRBD1 (7 bases). The CDR3 is made up of 13 amino acids. From germline, CDR1 is WSHSY and CDR2 SAAADI. The CDR3 here is CASSSQGGTEEYF. CDR3 DNA sequence: TGCGCCAGCAGCTCTCAGGGGGGTACCGAGGAGTACTTC.

This clonotype was observed many times. J is TRBJ1-4 and V is TRBV12-3 or TRBV12-4; a possible D gene is TRBD1 (5 bases). The ends were cut back, 6 bases at V and 10 bases at J, with 9 bases in the middle. The CDR3 totals 11 residues. The CDR3 sequence: CASRGGGKLFF. As DNA, the CDR3 is TGTGCCAGCAGGGGGGGGGGAAAACTGTTTTTT.

Ten or more counts support this clonotype. The chain is built from TRBV5-1 and TRBJ2-2; D gene ambiguous. V was shortened by 4 bases and J by 4 bases, with 11 bases between the two germline ends. Germline CDR1 SGHRS, CDR2 YFSETQ. The CDR3 extends over 14 amino acids. The CDR3 DNA reads as TGCGCCAGCAGCCCCCTAATGGGCACCGGGGAGCTGTTTTTT. Residues: CASSPLMGTGELFF.

This clonotype has a count of ten or more. The chain's CDR3 is CSARLTSGTRPQFF. The CDR3 DNA sequence: TGCAGTGCTAGATTGACTAGCGGCACTAGACCGCAGTTCTTC. The chain uses TRBV20-1 and TRBJ2-1; 9 bases map to TRBD2. V lost 2 bases and J lost 12; bases outside the gene matches: 11. Germline V gene lookup returns CDR1 DFQATT and CDR2 SNEGSKA (reference sequence). CDR3 length equals 14 residues.